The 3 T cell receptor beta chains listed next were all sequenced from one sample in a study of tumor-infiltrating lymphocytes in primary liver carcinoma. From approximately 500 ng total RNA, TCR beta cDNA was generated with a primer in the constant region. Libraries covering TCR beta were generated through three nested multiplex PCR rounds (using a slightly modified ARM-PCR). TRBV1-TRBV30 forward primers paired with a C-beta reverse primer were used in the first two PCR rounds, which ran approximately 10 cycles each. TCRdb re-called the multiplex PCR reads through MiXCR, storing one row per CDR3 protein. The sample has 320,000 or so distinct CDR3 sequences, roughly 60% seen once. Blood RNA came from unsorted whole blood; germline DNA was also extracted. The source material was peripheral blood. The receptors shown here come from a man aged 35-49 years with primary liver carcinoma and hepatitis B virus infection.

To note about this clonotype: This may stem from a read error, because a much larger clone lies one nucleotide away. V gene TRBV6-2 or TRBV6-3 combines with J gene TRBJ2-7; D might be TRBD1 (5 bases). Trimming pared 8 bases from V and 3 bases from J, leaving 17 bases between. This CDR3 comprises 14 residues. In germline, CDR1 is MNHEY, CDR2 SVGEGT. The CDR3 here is CASCVQESYYEQYF. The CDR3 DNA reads TGTGCCAGCTGTGTACAGGAGTCCTACTACGAGCAGTACTTC.

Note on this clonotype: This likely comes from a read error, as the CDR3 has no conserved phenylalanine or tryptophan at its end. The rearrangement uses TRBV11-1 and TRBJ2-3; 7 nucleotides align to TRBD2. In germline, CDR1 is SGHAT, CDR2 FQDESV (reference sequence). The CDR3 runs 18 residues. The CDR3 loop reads CASKEGTLTRGTTDMQYL. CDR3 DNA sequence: TGTGCCAGCAAGGAGGGTACCTTGACGCGGGGGACCACAGATATGCAGTATTTG.

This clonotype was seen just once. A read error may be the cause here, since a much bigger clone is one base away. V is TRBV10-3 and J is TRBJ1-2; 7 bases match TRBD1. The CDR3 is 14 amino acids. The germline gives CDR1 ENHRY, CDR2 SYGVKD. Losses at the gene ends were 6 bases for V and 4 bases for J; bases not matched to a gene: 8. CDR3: CAISATGESYGYTF. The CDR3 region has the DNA TGTGCCATCAGCGCTACAGGGGAGTCCTATGGCTACACCTTC.